The present T cell receptor beta chain was sequenced within a study of T cells in Graves' hyperthyroidism and ophthalmopathy. Whole-study findings and limits: Most thyroid clonotypes expanded above 0.001 were also detected in blood.

This CDR3 has 13 amino acids. V lost 3 bases to trimming and J lost 0 bases, with 9 bases between them. CDR1 and CDR2 from the germline V gene are DFQATT and SNEGSKA (reference sequence). This clonotype was seen repeatedly, ten times or more. Its cognate antigen is unknown. The CDR3 regions of TCR beta were amplified from RNA transcripts. RT-PCR in the first round (using the HTBI primer set) targeted the TCR CDR3. TCRdb used MiXCR to reprocess the multiplex PCR reads, holding one entry per CDR3 protein. The data hold 450,000 to 700,000 distinct CDR3 sequences, with around 45% observed a single time. Among the patients, aged 18 to 65, hyperthyroidism was newly diagnosed and had lasted under 2 months.

The gene calls are TRBV20-1 and TRBJ2-7; D may be TRBD1 or TRBD2 (5 bases each). The sequence was collected from a woman aged 18-29 years with Graves' hyperthyroidism. Sequenced material: peripheral blood or thyroid tissue (not recorded which). This CDR3 reads CSARTADSYEQYF. The CDR3 coding sequence is TGCAGTGCTAGGACAGCGGACTCCTACGAGCAGTACTTC.